This TCR beta chain derives from a study of cytomegalovirus exposure and HLA in healthy donors. Study conclusions and caveats: In a later analysis, TCR beta V- and J-gene trimming showed a link to a missense DCLRE1C variant. It has been reported that TCR beta sequences accurately predicted the HLA-A and HLA-B alleles of most subjects.

The table lists this clone with a count of one. Its antigen is currently unknown. PCR was performed using 60 Vbeta and 13 Jbeta primers. Sequencing used immunoSEQ multiplex PCR; TCRdb keeps in-frame clones, though not all of them. The sample has some 150,000 clones; about four fifths are singletons. When sampled, the donors appeared nominally healthy, though they likely had unrecorded immune exposures. What was sequenced was PBMCs. The TCR comes from a woman aged 40 to 50 in good health and CMV-seronegative.

In DNA form, the CDR3 reads TGCGCCAGCAGCCAAAGGGAGGGGACCCAGCCCCAGCATTTT. Its protein is CASSQREGTQPQHF. V gene TRBV4-1 combines with J gene TRBJ1-5; tentative D call: TRBD1 (5 bases). The CDR3 spans 14 residues. V was trimmed by 2 bases and J by 7 bases, leaving 12 bases between them. Germline CDR1 MGHRA, CDR2 YSYEKL.